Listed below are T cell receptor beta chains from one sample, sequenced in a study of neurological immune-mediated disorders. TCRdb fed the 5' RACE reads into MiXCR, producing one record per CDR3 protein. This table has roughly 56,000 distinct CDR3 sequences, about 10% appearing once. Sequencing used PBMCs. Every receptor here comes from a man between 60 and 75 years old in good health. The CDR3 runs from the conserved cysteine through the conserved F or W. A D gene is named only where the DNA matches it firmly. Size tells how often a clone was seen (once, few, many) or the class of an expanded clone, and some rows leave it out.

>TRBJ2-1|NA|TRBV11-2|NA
CASSPSHRSNEQFF
TGTGCCAGCAGCCCCAGTCACAGGTCGAATGAGCAGTTCTTC
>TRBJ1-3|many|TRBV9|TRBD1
CASSARTGGNTIYF
TGTGCCAGCAGCGCACGGACAGGGGGAAACACCATATATTTT
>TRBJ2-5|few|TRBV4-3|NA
CASSQDRTVSQTQYF
TGCGCCAGCAGCCAAGATCGAACAGTCTCACAGACCCAGTACTTC
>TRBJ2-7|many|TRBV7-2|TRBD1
CASIMTTGFEQYF
TGTGCCAGCATCATGACGACAGGGTTTGAGCAGTACTTC
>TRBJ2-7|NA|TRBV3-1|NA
CASSQAPGTHYEQYF
TGTGCCAGCAGCCAGGCCCCCGGGACTCACTACGAGCAGTACTTC
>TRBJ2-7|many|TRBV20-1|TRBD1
CSASRPTGSIAYEQYF
TGCAGTGCTTCTCGCCCGACAGGGAGTATAGCCTACGAGCAGTACTTC
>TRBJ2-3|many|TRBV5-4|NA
CASSSHLRTQYF
TGTGCCAGCAGCTCCCATCTACGTACGCAGTATTTT
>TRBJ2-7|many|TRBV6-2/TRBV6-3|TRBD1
CASRSTGTDYYEQYF
TGTGCCAGCAGATCCACCGGGACAGATTATTACGAGCAGTACTTC
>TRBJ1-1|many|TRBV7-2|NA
CASSLWVQDEAFF
TGTGCCAGCAGCTTATGGGTGCAGGATGAAGCTTTCTTT
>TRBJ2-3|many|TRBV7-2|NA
CASSWGGWADTQYF
TGTGCCAGCAGCTGGGGGGGCTGGGCAGATACGCAGTATTTT
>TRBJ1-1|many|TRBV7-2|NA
CASSSARVGVEAFF
TGTGCCAGCAGCTCAGCAAGGGTCGGTGTTGAAGCTTTCTTT
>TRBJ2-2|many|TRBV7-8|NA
CASIQGGRANTGELFF
TGTGCCAGCATCCAGGGTGGGAGAGCGAACACCGGGGAGCTGTTTTTT
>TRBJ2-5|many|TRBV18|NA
CASSLAEETQYF
TGTGCCAGCTCACTAGCGGAAGAGACCCAGTACTTC
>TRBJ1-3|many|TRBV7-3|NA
CASSRTSSGSGNTIYF
TGTGCCAGCAGCCGCACGTCATCGGGCTCTGGAAACACCATATATTTT
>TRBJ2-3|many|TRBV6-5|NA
CASSYRDRPTSTDTQYF
TGTGCCAGCAGTTACCGCGACAGACCTACTAGCACAGATACGCAGTATTTT
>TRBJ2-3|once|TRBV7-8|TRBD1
CASNLWDRSTDTQYF
TGTGCCAGCAATCTTTGGGACAGGAGCACAGATACGCAGTATTTT
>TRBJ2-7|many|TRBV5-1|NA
CASSLDSAGYEQYF
TGCGCCAGCAGCTTGGACAGCGCAGGGTACGAGCAGTACTTC
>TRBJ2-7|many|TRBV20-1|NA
CSARDRLPTGDEQYF
TGCAGTGCTAGAGATAGACTACCCACCGGGGACGAGCAGTACTTC
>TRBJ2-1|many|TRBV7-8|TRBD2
CASSLARLAGGSSYNEQFF
TGTGCCAGCAGCTTAGCGCGGTTGGCGGGGGGGAGCTCCTACAATGAGCAGTTCTTC
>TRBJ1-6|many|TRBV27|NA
CASSLTQGSVDSPLHF
TGTGCCAGCAGTTTAACACAAGGGTCGGTGGATTCACCCCTCCACTTT
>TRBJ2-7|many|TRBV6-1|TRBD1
CASVWTGKSPEQYF
TGTGCCAGCGTTTGGACAGGGAAATCCCCCGAGCAGTACTTC
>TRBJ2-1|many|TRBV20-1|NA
CSANPGRGEQFF
TGCAGTGCTAACCCAGGCCGGGGTGAGCAGTTCTTC
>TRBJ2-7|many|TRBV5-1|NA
CASSSPGRNYEQYF
TGCGCCAGCAGCTCCCCGGGTCGGAACTACGAGCAGTACTTC
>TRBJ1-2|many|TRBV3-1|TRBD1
CASSKRDRYNYGYTF
TGTGCCAGCAGCAAACGGGACAGATACAACTATGGCTACACCTTC
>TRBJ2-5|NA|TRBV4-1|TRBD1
CASSQATGVETQYF
TGCGCCAGCAGCCAAGCGACAGGGGTGGAGACCCAGTACTTC
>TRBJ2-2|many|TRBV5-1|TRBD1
CASSPTGSGPNTGELFF
TGCGCCAGCAGCCCGACAGGGTCTGGCCCGAACACCGGGGAGCTGTTTTTT
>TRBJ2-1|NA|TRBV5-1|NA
CASSVTGMLYNEKFF
TGCGCCAGCAGCGTAACGGGAATGCTATACAATGAGAAGTTCTTC
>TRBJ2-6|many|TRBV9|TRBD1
CASSVMTGFHGANVLTF
TGTGCCAGCAGCGTTATGACAGGGTTTCACGGGGCCAACGTCCTGACTTTC
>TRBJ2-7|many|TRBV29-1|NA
CSVGDIGSYEQYF
TGCAGCGTGGGGGACATCGGCTCCTACGAGCAGTACTTC
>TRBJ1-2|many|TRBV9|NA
CASSVDVTPEYGYTF
TGTGCCAGCAGCGTAGATGTCACCCCGGAGTATGGCTACACCTTC
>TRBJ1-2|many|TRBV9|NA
CASSVSPRLANYGYTF
TGTGCCAGCAGCGTGAGCCCGAGGTTAGCTAACTATGGCTACACCTTC
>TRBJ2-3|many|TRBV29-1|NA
CSSGSDTQYF
TGCAGCTCCGGGTCAGATACGCAGTATTTT
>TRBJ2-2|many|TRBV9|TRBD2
CASSVTSGASKTGELFF
TGTGCCAGCAGCGTAACCAGCGGGGCCTCTAAGACCGGGGAGCTGTTTTTT
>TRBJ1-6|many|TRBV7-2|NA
CASSSRRSYNSPLHF
TGTGCCAGCAGCTCAAGACGGAGTTATAATTCACCCCTCCACTTT
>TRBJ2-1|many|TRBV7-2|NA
CASSGSGFSYNEQFF
TGTGCCAGCAGCGGGAGCGGTTTCTCCTACAATGAGCAGTTCTTC
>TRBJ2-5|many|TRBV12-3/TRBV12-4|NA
CASSPDGARETQYF
TGTGCCAGCAGTCCCGACGGGGCGAGAGAGACCCAGTACTTC
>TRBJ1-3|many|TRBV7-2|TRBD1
CASSPTGAGNTIYF
TGTGCCAGCAGCCCGACAGGGGCTGGAAACACCATATATTTT
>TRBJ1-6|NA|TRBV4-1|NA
CASSQDPPQAYNSPLHF
TGCGCCAGCAGCCAAGATCCCCCACAAGCCTATAATTCACCCCTCCACTTT
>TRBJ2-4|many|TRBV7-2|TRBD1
CASSLGQGDIQYF
TGTGCCAGCAGCTTGGGACAGGGGGACATTCAGTACTTC
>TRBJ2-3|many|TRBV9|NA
CASSTQSSYTDTQYF
TGTGCCAGCAGCACCCAGAGCAGTTATACGGATACGCAGTATTTT
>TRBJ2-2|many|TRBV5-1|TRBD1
CASSTGTGIRGELFF
TGCGCCAGCAGCACCGGGACAGGGATACGCGGGGAGCTGTTTTTT
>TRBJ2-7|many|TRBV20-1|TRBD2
CSAPRAGGSSYEQYF
TGCAGTGCTCCGCGGGCGGGGGGAAGCTCCTACGAGCAGTACTTC
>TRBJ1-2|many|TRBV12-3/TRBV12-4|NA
CASTSGDNYGYTF
TGTGCCAGCACTTCCGGGGATAACTATGGCTACACCTTC
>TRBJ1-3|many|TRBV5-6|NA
CASSLLRNSGNTIYF
TGTGCCAGCAGCTTGTTACGCAACTCTGGAAACACCATATATTTT
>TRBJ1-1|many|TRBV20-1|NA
CSAPWGTEAFF
TGCAGTGCCCCCTGGGGGACTGAAGCTTTCTTT
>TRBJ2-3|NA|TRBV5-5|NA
CASSLDGTTYQNTQYF
TGTGCCAGCAGCTTGGATGGGACAACTTATCAGAATACGCAGTATTTT
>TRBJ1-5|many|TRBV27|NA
CASSSYGNQPQHF
TGTGCCAGCAGTTCTTACGGTAATCAGCCCCAGCATTTT
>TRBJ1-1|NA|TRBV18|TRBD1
CASSPPSRGLQAFF
TGTGCCAGCTCACCCCCCAGCAGGGGGCTACAGGCTTTCTTT
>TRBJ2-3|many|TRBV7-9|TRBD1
CASSYRGRGSTDTQYF
TGTGCCAGCAGTTACAGGGGGCGGGGGAGCACAGATACGCAGTATTTT
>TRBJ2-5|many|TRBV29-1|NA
CSGFRGSQETQYF
TGCAGCGGCTTTAGGGGCTCACAAGAGACCCAGTACTTC
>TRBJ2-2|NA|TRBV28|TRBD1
CASTLTGFTGELFF
TGTGCCAGCACCCTGACAGGGTTCACCGGGGAGCTGTTTTTT
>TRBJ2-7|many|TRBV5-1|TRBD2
CASSLAREVDEQYF
TGCGCCAGCAGCTTGGCCCGGGAGGTAGACGAGCAGTACTTC
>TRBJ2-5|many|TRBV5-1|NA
CASSPGRNQETQYF
TGCGCCAGCAGCCCCGGACGTAACCAAGAGACCCAGTACTTC